The present T cell receptor (beta chain) was sequenced within a study of T cells expressing NK-cell markers. This CDR3 comprises 15 residues. Germline values: CDR1 MNHEY, CDR2 SVGEGT. TCRdb reprocessed the 5' RACE reads, keeping one entry per CDR3 protein, no DNA. This sample's table reports roughly 20,000 distinct CDR3 sequences. Sequenced sample: blood T cells: a sorted CD56 or NKG2C T cell subset, CD4+ or CD8+ T cells, or bulk PBMC T cells (not recorded which). J is TRBJ2-2 and V is TRBV6-2 or TRBV6-3. The source is a man aged 18-75 years in good health. CDR3 residues: CASGLQGANTGELFF.